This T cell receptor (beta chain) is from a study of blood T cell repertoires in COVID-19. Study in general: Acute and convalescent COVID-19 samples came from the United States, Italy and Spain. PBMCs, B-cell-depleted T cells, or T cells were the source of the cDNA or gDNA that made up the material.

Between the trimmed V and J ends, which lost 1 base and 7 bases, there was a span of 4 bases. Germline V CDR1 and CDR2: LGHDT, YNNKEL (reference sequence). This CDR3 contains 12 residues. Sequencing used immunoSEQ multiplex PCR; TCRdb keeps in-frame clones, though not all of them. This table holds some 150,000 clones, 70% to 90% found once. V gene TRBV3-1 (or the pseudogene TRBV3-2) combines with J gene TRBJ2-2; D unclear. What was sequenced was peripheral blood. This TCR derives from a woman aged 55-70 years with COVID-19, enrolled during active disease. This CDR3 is CASSQVIGELFF. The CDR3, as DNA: TGTGCCAGCAGCCAAGTTATCGGGGAGCTGTTTTTT.